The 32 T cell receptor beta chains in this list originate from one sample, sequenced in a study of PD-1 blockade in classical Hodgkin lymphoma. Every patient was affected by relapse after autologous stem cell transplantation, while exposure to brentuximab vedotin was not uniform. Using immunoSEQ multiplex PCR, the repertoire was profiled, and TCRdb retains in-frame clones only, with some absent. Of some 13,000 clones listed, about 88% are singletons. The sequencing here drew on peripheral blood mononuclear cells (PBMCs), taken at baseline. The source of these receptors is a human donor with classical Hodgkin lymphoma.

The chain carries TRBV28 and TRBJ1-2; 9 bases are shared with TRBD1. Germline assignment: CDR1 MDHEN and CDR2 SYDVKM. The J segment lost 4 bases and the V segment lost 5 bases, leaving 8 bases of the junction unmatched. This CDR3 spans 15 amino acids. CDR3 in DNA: TGTGCCAGCAGTCCGTTCACAGGGGGCGTCTATGGCTACACCTTC. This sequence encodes CASSPFTGGVYGYTF.

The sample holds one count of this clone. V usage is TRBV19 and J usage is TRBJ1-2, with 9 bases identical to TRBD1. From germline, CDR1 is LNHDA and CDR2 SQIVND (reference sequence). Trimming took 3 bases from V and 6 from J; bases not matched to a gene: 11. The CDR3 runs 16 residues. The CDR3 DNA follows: TGTGCCAGTAGTATCAATCGTCTCGGGACAGGGAATGGCTACACCTTC. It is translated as CASSINRLGTGNGYTF.

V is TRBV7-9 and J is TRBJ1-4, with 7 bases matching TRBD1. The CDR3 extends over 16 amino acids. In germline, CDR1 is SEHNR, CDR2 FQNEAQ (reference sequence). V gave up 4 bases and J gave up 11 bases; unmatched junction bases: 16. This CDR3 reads CASSSDQALTQGKLFF. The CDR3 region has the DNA TGTGCCAGCAGCTCCGACCAAGCCCTAACACAGGGGAAACTGTTTTTT.

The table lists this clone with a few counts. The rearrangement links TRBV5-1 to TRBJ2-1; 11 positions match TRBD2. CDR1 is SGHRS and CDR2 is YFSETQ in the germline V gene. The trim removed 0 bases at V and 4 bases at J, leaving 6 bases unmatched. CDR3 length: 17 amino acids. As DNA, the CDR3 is TGCGCCAGCAGCTTGGCGGGGACTAGCGGTTATTACAATGAGCAGTTCTTC. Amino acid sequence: CASSLAGTSGYYNEQFF.

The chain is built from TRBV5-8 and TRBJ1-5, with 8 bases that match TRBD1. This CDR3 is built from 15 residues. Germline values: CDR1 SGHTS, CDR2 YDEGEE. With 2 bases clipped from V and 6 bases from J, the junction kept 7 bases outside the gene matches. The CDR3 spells CASSLAGGGIQPQHF. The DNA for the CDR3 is TGTGCCAGCAGCTTAGCAGGGGGCGGAATTCAGCCCCAGCATTTT. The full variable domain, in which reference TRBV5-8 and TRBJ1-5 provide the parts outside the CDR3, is EAGVTQSPTHLIKTRGQQATLRCSPISGHTSVYWYQQALGLGLQFLLWYDEGEERNRGNFPPRFSGRQFPNYSSELNVNALELEDSALYLCASSLAGGGIQPQHFGDGTRLSIL.

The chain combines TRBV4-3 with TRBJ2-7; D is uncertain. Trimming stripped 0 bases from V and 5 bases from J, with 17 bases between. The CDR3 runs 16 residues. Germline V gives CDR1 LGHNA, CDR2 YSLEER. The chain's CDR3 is CASSQEGWQTPDEQYF. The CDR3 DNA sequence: TGCGCCAGCAGCCAAGAAGGATGGCAGACGCCCGACGAGCAGTACTTC.

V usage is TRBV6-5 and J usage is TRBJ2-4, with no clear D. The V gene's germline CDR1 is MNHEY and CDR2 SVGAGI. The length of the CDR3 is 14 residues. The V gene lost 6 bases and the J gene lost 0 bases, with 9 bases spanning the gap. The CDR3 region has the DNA TGTGCCAGCAGGGCCGAACTAGCCAAAAACATTCAGTACTTC. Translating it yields CASRAELAKNIQYF.

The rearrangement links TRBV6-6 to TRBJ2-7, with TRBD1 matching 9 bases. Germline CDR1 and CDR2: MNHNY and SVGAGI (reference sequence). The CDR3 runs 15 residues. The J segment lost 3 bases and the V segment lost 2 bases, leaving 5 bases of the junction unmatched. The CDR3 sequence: CASSYPGQGVYEQYF. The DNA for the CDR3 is TGTGCCAGCAGTTACCCGGGACAGGGTGTCTACGAGCAGTACTTC.

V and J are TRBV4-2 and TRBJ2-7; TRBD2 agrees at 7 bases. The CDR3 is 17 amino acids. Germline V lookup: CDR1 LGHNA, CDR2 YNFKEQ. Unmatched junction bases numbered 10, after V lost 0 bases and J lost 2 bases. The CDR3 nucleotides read TGTGCCAGCAGCCAAGAGTGGATCGGGAGGACCGCCTACGAGCAGTACTTC. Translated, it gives CASSQEWIGRTAYEQYF.

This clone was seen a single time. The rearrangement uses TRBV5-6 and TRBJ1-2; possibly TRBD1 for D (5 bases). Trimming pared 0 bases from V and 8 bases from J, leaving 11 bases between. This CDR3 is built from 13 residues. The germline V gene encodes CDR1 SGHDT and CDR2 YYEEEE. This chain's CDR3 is CASSLGRDQGYTF. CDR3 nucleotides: TGTGCCAGCAGCTTGGGGAGGGACCAGGGCTACACCTTC.

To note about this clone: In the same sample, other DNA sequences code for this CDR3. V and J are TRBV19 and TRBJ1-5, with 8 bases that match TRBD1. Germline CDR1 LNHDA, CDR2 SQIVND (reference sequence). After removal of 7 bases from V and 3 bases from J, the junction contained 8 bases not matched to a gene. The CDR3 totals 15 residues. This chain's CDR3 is CASINRGAFNQPQHF. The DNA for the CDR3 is TGTGCCAGTATAAACAGGGGGGCGTTCAATCAGCCCCAGCATTTT.

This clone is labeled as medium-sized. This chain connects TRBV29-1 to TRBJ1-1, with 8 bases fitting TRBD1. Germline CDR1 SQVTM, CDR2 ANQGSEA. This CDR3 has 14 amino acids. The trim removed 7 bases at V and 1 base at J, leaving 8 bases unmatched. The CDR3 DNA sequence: TGCAGCGCCATGGGGGGGACAGGGAACACTGAAGCTTTCTTT. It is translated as CSAMGGTGNTEAFF.

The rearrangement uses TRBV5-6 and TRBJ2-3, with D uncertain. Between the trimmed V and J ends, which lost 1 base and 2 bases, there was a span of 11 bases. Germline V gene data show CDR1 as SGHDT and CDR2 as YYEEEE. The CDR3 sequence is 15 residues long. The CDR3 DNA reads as TGTGCCAGCAGCTTGCGTCCACTCAACACAGATACGCAGTATTTT. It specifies CASSLRPLNTDTQYF.

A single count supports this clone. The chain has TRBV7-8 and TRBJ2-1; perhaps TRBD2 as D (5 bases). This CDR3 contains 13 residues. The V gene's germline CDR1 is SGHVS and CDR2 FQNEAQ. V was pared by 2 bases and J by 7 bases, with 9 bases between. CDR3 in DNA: TGTGCCAGCAGCTTATATTCGGGAAATGAGCAGTTCTTC. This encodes CASSLYSGNEQFF.

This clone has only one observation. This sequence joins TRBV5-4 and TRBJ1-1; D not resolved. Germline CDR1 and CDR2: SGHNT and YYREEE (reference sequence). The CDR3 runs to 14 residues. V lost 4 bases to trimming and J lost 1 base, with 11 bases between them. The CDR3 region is CASSTRLGNTEAFF. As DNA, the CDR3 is TGTGCCAGCAGCACGCGACTGGGGAACACTGAAGCTTTCTTT.

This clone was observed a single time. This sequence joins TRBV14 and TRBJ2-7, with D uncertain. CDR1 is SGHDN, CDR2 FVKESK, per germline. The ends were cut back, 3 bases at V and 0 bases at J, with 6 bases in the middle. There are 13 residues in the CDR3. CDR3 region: CASSHGFSYEQYF. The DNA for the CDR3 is TGTGCCAGCAGCCACGGCTTCTCCTACGAGCAGTACTTC.

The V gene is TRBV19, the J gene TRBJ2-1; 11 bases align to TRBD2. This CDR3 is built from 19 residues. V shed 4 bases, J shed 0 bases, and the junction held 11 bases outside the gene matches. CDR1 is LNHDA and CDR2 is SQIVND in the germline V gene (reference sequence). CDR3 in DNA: TGTGCCAGTAGTAAACACGGGACTAGCGGTACCAGCTCCTACAATGAGCAGTTCTTC. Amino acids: CASSKHGTSGTSSYNEQFF. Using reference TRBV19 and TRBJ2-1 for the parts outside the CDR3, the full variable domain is DGGITQSPKYLFRKEGQNVTLSCEQNLNHDAMYWYRQDPGQGLRLIYYSQIVNDFQKGDIAEGYSVSREKKESFPLTVTSAQKNPTAFYLCASSKHGTSGTSSYNEQFFGPGTRLTVL.

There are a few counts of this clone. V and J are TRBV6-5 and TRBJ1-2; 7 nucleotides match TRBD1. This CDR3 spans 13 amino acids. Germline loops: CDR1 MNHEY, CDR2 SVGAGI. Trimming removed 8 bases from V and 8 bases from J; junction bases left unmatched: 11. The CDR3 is CASAPRSDRGYTF. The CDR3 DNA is TGTGCCAGCGCCCCACGATCGGACAGGGGCTACACCTTC.

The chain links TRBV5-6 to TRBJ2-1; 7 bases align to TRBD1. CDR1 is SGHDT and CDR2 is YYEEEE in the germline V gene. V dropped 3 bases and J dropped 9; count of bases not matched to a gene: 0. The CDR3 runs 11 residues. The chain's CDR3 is CASSWDSEQFF. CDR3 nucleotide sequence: TGTGCCAGCAGCTGGGACAGTGAGCAGTTCTTC.

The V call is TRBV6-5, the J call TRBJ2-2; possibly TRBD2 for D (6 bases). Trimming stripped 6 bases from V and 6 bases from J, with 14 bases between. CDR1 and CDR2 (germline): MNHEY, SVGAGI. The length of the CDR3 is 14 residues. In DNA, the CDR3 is TGTGCCAGCAGCGGGGGAAACGAGGCCGGGGAGCTGTTTTTT. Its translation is CASSGGNEAGELFF.

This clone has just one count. The CDR3 DNA is TGTGCCAGTAGTCCTAGCGGCACAGATACGCAGTATTTT. As protein: CASSPSGTDTQYF. The chain uses TRBV19 and TRBJ2-3; D is perhaps TRBD2 (6 bases). CDR1 and CDR2 (germline): LNHDA, SQIVND (reference sequence). This CDR3 has 13 residues. The ends were cut back, 5 bases at V and 1 base at J, with 7 bases in the middle.

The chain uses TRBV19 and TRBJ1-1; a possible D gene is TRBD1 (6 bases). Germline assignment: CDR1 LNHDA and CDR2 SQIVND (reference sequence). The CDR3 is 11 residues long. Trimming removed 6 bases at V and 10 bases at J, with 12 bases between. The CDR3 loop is CASRFRGRAFF. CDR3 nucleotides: TGTGCCAGTAGGTTTCGGGGGCGAGCTTTCTTT. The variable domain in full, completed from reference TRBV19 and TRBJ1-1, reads DGGITQSPKYLFRKEGQNVTLSCEQNLNHDAMYWYRQDPGQGLRLIYYSQIVNDFQKGDIAEGYSVSREKKESFPLTVTSAQKNPTAFYLCASRFRGRAFFGQGTRLTVV.

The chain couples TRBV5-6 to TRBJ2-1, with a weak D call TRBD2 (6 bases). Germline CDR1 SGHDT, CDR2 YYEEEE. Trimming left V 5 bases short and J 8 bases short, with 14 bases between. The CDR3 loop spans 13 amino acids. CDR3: CASRETSLDEQFF. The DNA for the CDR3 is TGTGCCAGCAGAGAGACTAGTCTCGATGAGCAGTTCTTC.

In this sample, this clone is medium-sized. The CDR3 spells CASTRNSRLAGELFF. The CDR3 DNA follows: TGCGCCAGCACCCGGAACAGTCGGTTGGCCGGGGAGCTGTTTTTT. The V and J genes are TRBV5-1 and TRBJ2-2; no reliable D call. V lost 6 bases to trimming and J lost 6 bases, with 18 bases between them. CDR1 and CDR2 (germline): SGHRS, YFSETQ. The CDR3 runs 15 residues.

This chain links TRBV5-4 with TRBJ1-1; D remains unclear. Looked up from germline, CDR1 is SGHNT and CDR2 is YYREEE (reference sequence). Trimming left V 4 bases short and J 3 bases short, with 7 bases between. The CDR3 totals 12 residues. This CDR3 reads CASSDLYTEAFF. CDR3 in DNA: TGTGCCAGCAGCGACCTGTACACTGAAGCTTTCTTT.

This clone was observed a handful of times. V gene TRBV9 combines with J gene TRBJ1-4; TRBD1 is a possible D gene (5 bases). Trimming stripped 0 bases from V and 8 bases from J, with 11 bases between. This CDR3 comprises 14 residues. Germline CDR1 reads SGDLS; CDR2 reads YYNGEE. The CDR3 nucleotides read TGTGCCAGCAGCGTAGAGGGGAGACAGGAAAAACTGTTTTTT. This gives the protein CASSVEGRQEKLFF.

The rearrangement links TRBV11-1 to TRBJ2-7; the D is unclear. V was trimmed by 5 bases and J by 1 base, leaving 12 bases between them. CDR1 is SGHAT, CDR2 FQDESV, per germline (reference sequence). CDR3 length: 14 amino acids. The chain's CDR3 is CASSPYGDSYEQYF. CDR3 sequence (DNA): TGTGCCAGCAGCCCATACGGTGATTCCTACGAGCAGTACTTC.

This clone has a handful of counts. CDR3 nucleotides: TGTGCCAGCTGTTCCGGGACAGGGGACACAGATACGCAGTATTTT. This translates into CASCSGTGDTDTQYF. The gene calls are TRBV7-9 and TRBJ2-3; 10 nucleotides agree with TRBD1. J was trimmed by 2 bases and V by 8 bases; bases with no gene match: 7. The CDR3 has 15 amino acids. CDR1 is SEHNR, CDR2 FQNEAQ, per germline (reference sequence).

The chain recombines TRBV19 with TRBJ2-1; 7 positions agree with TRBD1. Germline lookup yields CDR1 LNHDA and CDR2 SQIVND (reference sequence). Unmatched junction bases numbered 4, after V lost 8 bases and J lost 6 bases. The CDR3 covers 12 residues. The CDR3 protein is CASRPGGNEQFF. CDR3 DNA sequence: TGTGCCAGTCGCCCAGGGGGCAATGAGCAGTTCTTC. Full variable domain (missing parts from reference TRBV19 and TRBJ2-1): DGGITQSPKYLFRKEGQNVTLSCEQNLNHDAMYWYRQDPGQGLRLIYYSQIVNDFQKGDIAEGYSVSREKKESFPLTVTSAQKNPTAFYLCASRPGGNEQFFGPGTRLTVL.

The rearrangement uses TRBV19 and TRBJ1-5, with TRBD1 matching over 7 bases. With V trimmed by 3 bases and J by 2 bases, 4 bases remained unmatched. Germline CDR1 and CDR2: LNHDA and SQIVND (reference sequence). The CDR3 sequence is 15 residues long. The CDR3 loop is CASSMGGGGNQPQHF. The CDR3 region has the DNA TGTGCCAGTAGTATGGGAGGGGGCGGCAATCAGCCCCAGCATTTT. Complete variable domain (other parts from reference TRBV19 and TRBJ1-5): DGGITQSPKYLFRKEGQNVTLSCEQNLNHDAMYWYRQDPGQGLRLIYYSQIVNDFQKGDIAEGYSVSREKKESFPLTVTSAQKNPTAFYLCASSMGGGGNQPQHFGDGTRLSIL.

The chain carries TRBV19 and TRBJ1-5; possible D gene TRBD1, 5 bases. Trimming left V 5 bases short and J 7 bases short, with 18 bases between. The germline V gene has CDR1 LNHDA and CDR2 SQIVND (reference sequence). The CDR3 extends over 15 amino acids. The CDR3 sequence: CASSGGTWEIQPQHF. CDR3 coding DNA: TGTGCCAGTAGTGGCGGGACTTGGGAAATACAGCCCCAGCATTTT.

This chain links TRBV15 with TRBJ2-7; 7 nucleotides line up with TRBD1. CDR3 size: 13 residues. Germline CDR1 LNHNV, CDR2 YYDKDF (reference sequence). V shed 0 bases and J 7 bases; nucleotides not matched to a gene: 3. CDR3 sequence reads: CATSRETGFEQYF. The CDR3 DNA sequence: TGTGCCACCAGCAGAGAGACAGGGTTTGAGCAGTACTTC.